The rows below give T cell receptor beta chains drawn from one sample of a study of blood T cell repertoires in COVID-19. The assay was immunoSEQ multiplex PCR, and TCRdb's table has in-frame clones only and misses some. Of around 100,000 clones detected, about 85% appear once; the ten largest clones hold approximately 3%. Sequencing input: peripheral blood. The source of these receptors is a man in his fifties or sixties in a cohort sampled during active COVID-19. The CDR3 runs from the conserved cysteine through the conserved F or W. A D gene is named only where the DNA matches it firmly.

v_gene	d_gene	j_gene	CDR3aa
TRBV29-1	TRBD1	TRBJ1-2	CSVTKEDRGGYTF
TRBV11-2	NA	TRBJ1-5	CASSFGVGADNQPQHF
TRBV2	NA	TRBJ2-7	CASSGIRVYEQYF
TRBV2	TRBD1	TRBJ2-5	CASSGYLGTGDETQYF
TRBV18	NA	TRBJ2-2	CASSPTSPNTGELFF
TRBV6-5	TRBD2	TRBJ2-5	CASSPGLAGGETQYF
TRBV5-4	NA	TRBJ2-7	CASSTAGFPYEQYF
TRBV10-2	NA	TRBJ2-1	CACRRGGAKNEQFF
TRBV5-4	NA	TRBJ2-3	CASSLGAGGTDTQYF
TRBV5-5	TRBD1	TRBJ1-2	CASSSPDRGYGYTF
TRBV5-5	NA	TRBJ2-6	CASSLGGAGANVLTF
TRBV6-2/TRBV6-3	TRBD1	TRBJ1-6	CASSPSRTGLNSPLHF
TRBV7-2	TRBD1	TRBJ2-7	CASSRDRDKAYEQYF
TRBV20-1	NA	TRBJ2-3	CSASGLTVSTDTQYF
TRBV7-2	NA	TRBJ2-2	CASSRANTGELFF
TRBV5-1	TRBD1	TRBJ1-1	CASSPGTGGDMNTEAFF
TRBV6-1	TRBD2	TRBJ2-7	CASSDGLAGGYEQYF
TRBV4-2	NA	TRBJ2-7	CASSQVAQGYYEQYF
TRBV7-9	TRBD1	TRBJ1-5	CASSRQGLNQPQHF
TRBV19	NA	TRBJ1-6	CASREGYNSPLHF
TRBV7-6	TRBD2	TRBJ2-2	CASSPLNLAGGPDGELFF
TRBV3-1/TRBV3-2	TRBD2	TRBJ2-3	CASSQDPAGVSTDTQYF
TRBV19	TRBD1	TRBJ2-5	CASRGTGQETQYF
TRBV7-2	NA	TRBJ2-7	CASSLPLLGTPYEQYF
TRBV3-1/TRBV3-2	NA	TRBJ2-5	CASSVGAFPETQYF